What follows are 14 T cell receptor beta chains derived from one specimen sequenced in a study of T cell clones after liver transplantation. Profiled with immunoSEQ multiplex PCR; TCRdb holds only in-frame clones, not every one. The table has about 74,000 clones, under 90% seen once. The sequenced sample was CD4+ T cells from blood, obtained before liver transplant. All receptors come from a human donor who received a liver transplant.

The chain is built from TRBV15 and TRBJ2-7; 7 nucleotides match TRBD1. The CDR3 spans 15 residues. Germline V lookup: CDR1 LNHNV, CDR2 YYDKDF (reference sequence). The V gene end was trimmed by 0 bases and the J gene end by 0 bases; junction bases not matched to a gene: 2. The CDR3 loop is CATSRDPGGSYEQYF. The CDR3 DNA follows: TGTGCCACCAGCAGAGACCCAGGGGGCTCCTACGAGCAGTACTTC. The entire variable domain, with the rest obtained from reference TRBV15 and TRBJ2-7, is as follows: DAMVIQNPRYQVTQFGKPVTLSCSQTLNHNVMYWYQQKSSQAPKLLFHYYDKDFNNEADTPDNFQSRRPNTSFCFLDIRSPGLGDTAMYLCATSRDPGGSYEQYFGPGTRLTVT.

The chain couples TRBV19 to TRBJ2-7; 13 positions agree with TRBD2. The length of the CDR3 is 17 residues. Germline CDR1 LNHDA, CDR2 SQIVND (reference sequence). V was pared by 4 bases and J by 3 bases, with 9 bases of the junction left unmatched. The CDR3 reads CASSTRTSGRIGYEQYF. The CDR3, as DNA: TGTGCCAGTAGTACCCGGACTAGCGGGAGAATTGGCTACGAGCAGTACTTC.

The rearrangement uses TRBV27 and TRBJ1-1; maybe TRBD1 (6 bases). V was cut by 2 bases and J by 4 bases, with 11 bases left in between. The length of the CDR3 is 14 residues. Germline V gene data show CDR1 as MNHEY and CDR2 as SMNVEV (reference sequence). This chain's CDR3 is CASSLNRVSTEAFF. The CDR3 nucleotides read TGTGCCAGCAGTTTAAACAGGGTGAGCACTGAAGCTTTCTTT.

V and J are TRBV27 and TRBJ1-1, with 8 bases aligning to TRBD1. V shed 2 bases, J shed 3 bases, and the junction held 5 bases outside the gene matches. The CDR3 covers 15 residues. Per the germline V gene, CDR1 is MNHEY and CDR2 is SMNVEV (reference sequence). The CDR3 DNA follows: TGTGCCAGCAGTTTACAGGGGGCAGGTTACACTGAAGCTTTCTTT. Its protein is CASSLQGAGYTEAFF.

J is TRBJ2-1 and V is TRBV7-8, with 11 positions matching TRBD2. This CDR3 contains 18 residues. The V gene's germline CDR1 is SGHVS and CDR2 FQNEAQ. V lost 5 bases to trimming and J lost 0 bases; unmatched junction nucleotides: 9. CDR3: CASSPRGLAESSYNEQFF. The CDR3 DNA is TGTGCCAGCAGCCCAAGGGGACTAGCGGAAAGCTCCTACAATGAGCAGTTCTTC. Drawing the rest from reference TRBV7-8 and TRBJ2-1, the complete variable domain is GAGVSQSPRYKVAKRGQDVALRCDPISGHVSLFWYQQALGQGPEFLTYFQNEAQLDKSGLPSDRFFAERPEGSVSTLKIQRTQQEDSAVYLCASSPRGLAESSYNEQFFGPGTRLTVL.

This chain joins TRBV5-1 and TRBJ2-2; 14 nucleotides line up with TRBD2. The CDR3 runs to 16 residues. Trimming removed 3 bases from V and 7 bases from J; junction bases left unmatched: 5. Germline assignment: CDR1 SGHRS and CDR2 YFSETQ. The CDR3, as DNA: TGCGCCAGCAGCTCGGGACTAGCGGGAGATAACGGGGAGCTGTTTTTT. Amino acid sequence: CASSSGLAGDNGELFF.

The V and J genes are TRBV7-3 and TRBJ2-7, with 8 bases matching TRBD1. The CDR3 covers 15 residues. Germline V gene data show CDR1 as SGHTA and CDR2 as FQGTGA. The V segment lost 2 bases and the J segment 1 base; nucleotides outside the gene matches: 4. The CDR3 region is CASSLGTGGSYEQYF. The CDR3, as DNA: TGTGCCAGCAGCTTAGGGACAGGCGGATCCTACGAGCAGTACTTC.

The chain carries TRBV29-1 and TRBJ1-2, with D unclear. V lost 0 bases to trimming and J lost 8 bases, with 10 bases between them. Germline V gene lookup returns CDR1 SQVTM and CDR2 ANQGSEA. The CDR3 is 12 residues long. The CDR3 DNA reads TGCAGCGTTGAAGATAGCGGCCGGGGCTACACCTTC. It codes for CSVEDSGRGYTF.

This sequence joins TRBV2 and TRBJ1-1; D perhaps matches TRBD1 (6 bases). The CDR3 consists of 13 residues. Germline CDR1 reads SNHLY; CDR2 reads FYNNEI. Trimming cost V 6 bases and J 5 bases, with 13 bases left between them. The CDR3 coding sequence is TGTGCCAGCAGGAGTTGGGGGCGGACTGAAGCTTTCTTT. It yields the protein CASRSWGRTEAFF.

This clone has only a few counts. The V and J genes are TRBV28 and TRBJ1-5, with 10 positions matching TRBD1. CDR1 MDHEN and CDR2 SYDVKM come from the germline V gene. V trimming: 6 bases; J trimming: 5 bases; junction bases outside the gene matches: 4. CDR3 size: 14 residues. The CDR3 region is CASSPGQGDQPQHF. In DNA, the CDR3 is TGTGCCAGCAGCCCTGGACAGGGGGATCAGCCCCAGCATTTT.

This chain joins TRBV28 and TRBJ1-2; 8 bases are a match to TRBD1. This CDR3 spans 14 amino acids. Germline V lookup: CDR1 MDHEN, CDR2 SYDVKM. Trimming removed 7 bases from V and 0 bases from J; junction bases left unmatched: 4. CDR3 in DNA: TGTGCCAGCATAGCAGGGGGCGCTAACTATGGCTACACCTTC. This encodes CASIAGGANYGYTF.

The CDR3 sequence is CASSSARGGWTEAFF. CDR3 in DNA: TGTGCCAGCAGCTCGGCGCGGGGGGGTTGGACTGAAGCTTTCTTT. V is TRBV7-9 and J is TRBJ1-1, with D tentatively TRBD1 (5 bases). The CDR3 consists of 15 residues. With 4 bases removed from V and 5 bases from J, the gap between germline ends came to 17 bases. Per germline, CDR1 SEHNR and CDR2 FQNEAQ (reference sequence).

The chain's CDR3 is CASRREGRTDTQYF. The CDR3 bases are TGTGCCAGTAGGCGGGAGGGCCGAACAGATACGCAGTATTTT. The chain has TRBV19 and TRBJ2-3, with 9 bases lining up with TRBD2. Per the germline V gene, CDR1 is LNHDA and CDR2 is SQIVND (reference sequence). This CDR3 region has 14 residues. J lost 3 bases, V lost 6 bases, and 4 bases had no gene match.

Note on this clone: Other DNA variants within this sample encode the same CDR3. The chain joins TRBV19 to TRBJ1-2, with TRBD1 matching 8 bases. V was pared by 5 bases and J by 7 bases, with 12 bases of the junction left unmatched. The germline CDR1 and CDR2 sequences are LNHDA and SQIVND (reference sequence). The CDR3 is 15 amino acids. The CDR3 DNA reads TGTGCCAGTAGTGCCCTGTTCGGACAGGGTGGTGGCTACACCTTC. Translated: CASSALFGQGGGYTF.